A selection of T cell receptor beta chains follows, all from one sample in a study of early stage breast cancer tumors. The table came from immunoSEQ multiplex PCR; TCRdb's copy has only in-frame clones and leaves some out. Of about 69,000 clones listed, less than 90% are singletons. Sequencing was carried out using blood. These receptors were taken from a person aged 35 to 50 with breast cancer. Both conserved end residues are part of each CDR3. D genes are given only for firm matches. Rows may omit the clone size; those that give it use once, few, many or a size class.

J gene: TRBJ1-1
clone size: -
V gene: TRBV19
CDR3 length: 14
D gene: -
CDR3 DNA: TGTGCCAGTAGTACCGGAACCATGAACACTGAAGCTTTCTTT
CDR3 protein: CASSTGTMNTEAFF

J gene: TRBJ1-4
clone size: -
V gene: TRBV18
CDR3 length: 14
D gene: TRBD1
CDR3 DNA: TGTGCCAGCTCTCGAGACAGGGGCAATGAAAAACTGTTTTTT
CDR3 protein: CASSRDRGNEKLFF

J gene: TRBJ1-1
clone size: -
V gene: TRBV6-5
CDR3 length: 14
D gene: -
CDR3 DNA: TGTGCCAGCAGTTACACTACTCAGAACACTGAAGCTTTCTTT
CDR3 protein: CASSYTTQNTEAFF

J gene: TRBJ2-2
clone size: -
V gene: TRBV6-4
CDR3 length: 13
D gene: -
CDR3 DNA: TGTGCCAGCAGTAAGACGGACACCGGGGAGCTGTTTTTT
CDR3 protein: CASSKTDTGELFF

J gene: TRBJ1-1
clone size: -
V gene: TRBV6-6
CDR3 length: 13
D gene: -
CDR3 DNA: TGTGCCAGCAGTTACTCGATCAGTACTGAAGCTTTCTTT
CDR3 protein: CASSYSISTEAFF

J gene: TRBJ1-5
clone size: -
V gene: TRBV19
CDR3 length: 17
D gene: TRBD1
CDR3 DNA: TGTGCCAGTAGTAATAGACAGGGGGCGAACAGCAATCAGCCCCAGCATTTT
CDR3 protein: CASSNRQGANSNQPQHF

J gene: TRBJ2-7
clone size: -
V gene: TRBV7-9
CDR3 length: 14
D gene: -
CDR3 DNA: TGTGCCAGCAGCCATACAGGGTACCCCTACGAGCAGTACTTC
CDR3 protein: CASSHTGYPYEQYF

J gene: TRBJ2-2
clone size: -
V gene: TRBV27
CDR3 length: 14
D gene: -
CDR3 DNA: TGTGCCTCCCAGTTTATAGAGGGGACCGGGGAGCTGTTTTTT
CDR3 protein: CASQFIEGTGELFF

J gene: TRBJ2-1
clone size: -
V gene: TRBV6-1
CDR3 length: 13
D gene: -
CDR3 DNA: TGTGCCAGCAGTGGACAAGAAGACAATGAGCAGTTCTTC
CDR3 protein: CASSGQEDNEQFF

J gene: TRBJ2-2
clone size: -
V gene: TRBV7-7
CDR3 length: 14
D gene: -
CDR3 DNA: TGTGCTAGCAGCCAACGCCATGGGGCCGGGGAGCTGTTTTTT
CDR3 protein: CASSQRHGAGELFF

J gene: TRBJ2-1
clone size: -
V gene: TRBV29-1
CDR3 length: 15
D gene: TRBD2
CDR3 DNA: TGCAGCGCCCCCTCGGGGCTAGCGGTCTACAATGAGCAGTTCTTC
CDR3 protein: CSAPSGLAVYNEQFF

J gene: TRBJ2-4
clone size: -
V gene: TRBV5-6
CDR3 length: 15
D gene: TRBD1
CDR3 DNA: TGTGCCAGCAGCCACAGGGGCTTAGCCAAAAACATTCAGTACTTC
CDR3 protein: CASSHRGLAKNIQYF

J gene: TRBJ1-1
clone size: -
V gene: TRBV10-3
CDR3 length: 14
D gene: -
CDR3 DNA: TGTGCCATCAGTCCCACAGGGACGATCACTGAAGCTTTCTTT
CDR3 protein: CAISPTGTITEAFF

J gene: TRBJ2-1
clone size: -
V gene: TRBV28
CDR3 length: 16
D gene: TRBD1
CDR3 DNA: TGTGCCAGCAGTTCCGGTAGGACAGGCTCCTACAATGAGCAGTTCTTC
CDR3 protein: CASSSGRTGSYNEQFF

J gene: TRBJ2-1
clone size: -
V gene: TRBV29-1
CDR3 length: 10
D gene: -
CDR3 DNA: TGCAGCACGATAAGGGATGAGCAGTTCTTC
CDR3 protein: CSTIRDEQFF

J gene: TRBJ2-7
clone size: -
V gene: TRBV4-2
CDR3 length: 15
D gene: TRBD1
CDR3 DNA: TGTGCCAGCAGCCAAGTAGGGCAGGGGGTATACGAGCAGTACTTC
CDR3 protein: CASSQVGQGVYEQYF

J gene: TRBJ1-4
clone size: -
V gene: TRBV5-8
CDR3 length: 13
D gene: -
CDR3 DNA: TGTGCCAGCAGCTTGTTTTTATCGGAAAAACTGTTTTTT
CDR3 protein: CASSLFLSEKLFF

J gene: TRBJ2-5
clone size: -
V gene: TRBV5-1
CDR3 length: 16
D gene: -
CDR3 DNA: TGCGCCAGCAGCTTGGCCTGGACAGCGTACCAAGAGACCCAGTACTTC
CDR3 protein: CASSLAWTAYQETQYF

J gene: TRBJ1-3
clone size: -
V gene: TRBV10-3
CDR3 length: 15
D gene: TRBD1
CDR3 DNA: TGTGCCATCAGTGACGGGACAGATCTGAAAAACACCATATATTTT
CDR3 protein: CAISDGTDLKNTIYF

J gene: TRBJ2-7
clone size: -
V gene: TRBV7-9
CDR3 length: 14
D gene: TRBD2
CDR3 DNA: TGTGCCAGCAGCTTAAAGGGCACGGGGGGCGAGCAGTACTTC
CDR3 protein: CASSLKGTGGEQYF

J gene: TRBJ2-1
clone size: once
V gene: TRBV2
CDR3 length: 15
D gene: -
CDR3 DNA: TGTGCCAGCACCTCGGATCGACCCTCCTACAATGAGCAGTTCTTC
CDR3 protein: CASTSDRPSYNEQFF

J gene: TRBJ2-1
clone size: -
V gene: TRBV7-9
CDR3 length: 12
D gene: -
CDR3 DNA: TGTGCCACCGGCCATGGGACCAATGAGCAGTTCTTC
CDR3 protein: CATGHGTNEQFF

J gene: TRBJ2-1
clone size: -
V gene: TRBV25-1
CDR3 length: 13
D gene: -
CDR3 DNA: TGTGCCAGCAGTGGATCGGGTCACAATGAGCAGTTCTTC
CDR3 protein: CASSGSGHNEQFF

J gene: TRBJ2-1
clone size: once
V gene: TRBV7-9
CDR3 length: 14
D gene: TRBD2
CDR3 DNA: TGTGCCAGCAGCTTGGGCGGGAGTGGCAATGAGCAGTTCTTC
CDR3 protein: CASSLGGSGNEQFF

J gene: TRBJ1-5
clone size: -
V gene: TRBV18
CDR3 length: 16
D gene: TRBD1
CDR3 DNA: TGTGCCAGCTCACCAACGGGACAGGGGGCGGGCCAGCCCCAGCATTTT
CDR3 protein: CASSPTGQGAGQPQHF

J gene: TRBJ1-5
clone size: few
V gene: TRBV27
CDR3 length: 15
D gene: TRBD1
CDR3 DNA: TGTGCCAGCAGTTTGGGACAGGGCCGCAATCAGCCCCAGCATTTT
CDR3 protein: CASSLGQGRNQPQHF

J gene: TRBJ2-2
clone size: -
V gene: TRBV7-2
CDR3 length: 16
D gene: TRBD2
CDR3 DNA: TGTGCCAGCAGCTATACTAGCGGAACGAACACCGGGGAGCTGTTTTTT
CDR3 protein: CASSYTSGTNTGELFF

J gene: TRBJ1-1
clone size: -
V gene: TRBV5-1
CDR3 length: 15
D gene: TRBD1
CDR3 DNA: TGCGCCAGCAGCTCGACGGGACAGGGTGCCCCTGAAGCTTTCTTT
CDR3 protein: CASSSTGQGAPEAFF

J gene: TRBJ1-2
clone size: -
V gene: TRBV18
CDR3 length: 13
D gene: -
CDR3 DNA: TGTGCCAGCTCACCTTCGCGGGGCTATGGCTACACCTTC
CDR3 protein: CASSPSRGYGYTF

J gene: TRBJ2-5
clone size: -
V gene: TRBV4-1
CDR3 length: 18
D gene: TRBD1
CDR3 DNA: TGCGCCAGCAGCCTCGGGACAGGGGGCGCGGAGTCCTTGGAGACCCAGTACTTC
CDR3 protein: CASSLGTGGAESLETQYF

J gene: TRBJ1-4
clone size: -
V gene: TRBV6-6
CDR3 length: 15
D gene: TRBD1
CDR3 DNA: TGTGCCAGCAGGCTTAGACAGGGGGCTAATGAAAAACTGTTTTTT
CDR3 protein: CASRLRQGANEKLFF

J gene: TRBJ1-2
clone size: -
V gene: TRBV28
CDR3 length: 14
D gene: -
CDR3 DNA: TGTGCCAGCAGTTTAGGCCGGACAGCTTATGGCTACACCTTC
CDR3 protein: CASSLGRTAYGYTF

J gene: TRBJ2-1
clone size: -
V gene: TRBV11-2
CDR3 length: 16
D gene: TRBD1
CDR3 DNA: TGTGCCAGCAGGAACAGGGGGAATGTATTCGGGAATGAGCAGTTCTTC
CDR3 protein: CASRNRGNVFGNEQFF

J gene: TRBJ2-7
clone size: -
V gene: TRBV18
CDR3 length: 17
D gene: TRBD2
CDR3 DNA: TGTGCCAGCTCAAATTCGCCTCTGACTAGCGGGTCCTACGAGCAGTACTTC
CDR3 protein: CASSNSPLTSGSYEQYF

J gene: TRBJ2-1
clone size: few
V gene: TRBV6-5
CDR3 length: 15
D gene: TRBD2
CDR3 DNA: TGTGCCAGCACGGATTCTAGCGGGGGAGGTAATGAGCAGTTCTTC
CDR3 protein: CASTDSSGGGNEQFF

J gene: TRBJ2-3
clone size: -
V gene: TRBV7-3
CDR3 length: 19
D gene: TRBD2
CDR3 DNA: TGTGCCAGCAGCTACGGACTAGCGGGAGGGCCATTACCAGGGGATACGCAGTATTTT
CDR3 protein: CASSYGLAGGPLPGDTQYF

J gene: TRBJ2-7
clone size: -
V gene: TRBV28
CDR3 length: 15
D gene: -
CDR3 DNA: TGTGCCAGCACCCCGGCTATGGGGGGAAGCTACGAGCAGTACTTC
CDR3 protein: CASTPAMGGSYEQYF